This entry describes one TCR beta chain. No antigen is known for it. This entry comes from a study of PD-L1 blockade in urothelial cancer. Indicated time point: pretreatment peripheral blood. The patients' disease, urothelial carcinoma, was locally advanced or metastatic. The study, taken as a whole, reports: Tumor-associated clones in blood expanded more at 3 weeks in durable-benefit patients.

Measured with immunoSEQ multiplex PCR; TCRdb has only the in-frame clones, and not every one. Found here are 33,000 or so clones, 82% of them singletons; the top ten hold almost 7%. The sample consisted of PBMCs, taken around atezolizumab (anti-PD-L1) treatment. This clonotype originated in a man aged 60 to 69 with urothelial cancer.

CDR3: CASSLAGGLKNTEAFF. Written as DNA, the CDR3 is TGTGCCAGCAGCTTGGCGGGGGGCTTGAAGAACACTGAAGCTTTCTTT. The chain has TRBV5-6 and TRBJ1-1; a weak D match, TRBD1 (6 bases). Germline V gene lookup returns CDR1 SGHDT and CDR2 YYEEEE. V was trimmed by 0 bases and J by 1 base, leaving 13 bases between them. The CDR3 sequence is 16 residues long.